The clone carrying this T cell receptor beta chain was seen ten or more times. This record comes from a study of T-cell reconstitution after alpha-beta-depleted transplantation in children. This sample's TCRbeta library carried unique molecular identifier barcodes. One entry per CDR3 protein results from TCRdb running MiXCR on the PCR reads. The profile covers over 200,000 distinct CDR3 sequences, with approximately 11% appearing a single time and approximately 28% taken by the ten largest. V lost 5 bases and J 2 bases, leaving 22 bases between the germline ends. CDR1 and CDR2 (germline): MDHEN, SYDVKM. The CDR3 consists of 18 residues.

This TCR was sampled from a child less than two years old with acute myeloid leukemia, due to receive a stem cell transplant. Sequencing used PBMCs, obtained before TCRalphabeta/CD19-depleted stem cell transplant. This rearrangement joins TRBV28 to TRBJ1-5; D may be TRBD1 (6 bases). CDR3 sequence (DNA): TGTGCCAGCAGTGCCGACCTAGGGGGGCCGGGGGGCAATCAGCCCCAGCATTTT. Translating it yields CASSADLGGPGGNQPQHF.